What follows describes a single T cell receptor beta chain. Antigen: not known. This sample is part of a study of T cell responses to AZD1222 COVID-19 vaccine. Only in-frame clones appear in the TCRdb table, and some are missing; sequencing was by immunoSEQ multiplex PCR. The sample records some 50,000 clones, approximately 86% being singletons. Study-level findings and limits: Rises in breadth and depth of Spike-specific TCRs came after two AZD1222 doses. Reportedly, nearly half of unique spike TCRs recognized epitopes outside B.1.351/B.1.1.7 mutations. Among the donors, most were white British and more were female, and clonal diversity was possibly underestimated. Spike-wide vaccine-associated CD4 TCRs dominated at 160-218 and 743-854.

The V gene end was trimmed by 0 bases and the J gene end by 6 bases; junction bases not matched to a gene: 13. This CDR3 spans 17 amino acids. The germline CDR1 and CDR2 sequences are MGHRA and YSYEKL. This material consisted of peripheral blood, taken on day 0 of AZD1222 vaccination. The chain joins TRBV4-1 to TRBJ2-7, with TRBD2 matching over 8 bases. The clonotype was recovered from an adult in good health. Written as DNA, the CDR3 is TGCGCCAGCAGCCAAGATCGTTCCGGGACTAGTTACCCCGAGCAGTACTTC. It encodes CASSQDRSGTSYPEQYF.